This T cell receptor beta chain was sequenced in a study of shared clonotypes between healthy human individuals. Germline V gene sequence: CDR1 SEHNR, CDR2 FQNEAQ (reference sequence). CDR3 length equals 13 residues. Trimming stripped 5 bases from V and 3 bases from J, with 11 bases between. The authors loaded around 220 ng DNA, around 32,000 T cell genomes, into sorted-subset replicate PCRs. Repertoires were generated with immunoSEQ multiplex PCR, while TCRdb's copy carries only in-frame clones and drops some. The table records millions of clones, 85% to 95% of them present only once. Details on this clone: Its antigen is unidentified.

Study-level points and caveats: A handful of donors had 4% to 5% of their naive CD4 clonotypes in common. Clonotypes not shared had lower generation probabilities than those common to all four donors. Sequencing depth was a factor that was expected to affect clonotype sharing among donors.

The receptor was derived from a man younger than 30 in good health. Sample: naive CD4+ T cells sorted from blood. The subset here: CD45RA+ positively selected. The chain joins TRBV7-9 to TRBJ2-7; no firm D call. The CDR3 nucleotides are TGTGCCAGCAGCCCCTGGGAAGACTACGAGCAGTACTTC. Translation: CASSPWEDYEQYF. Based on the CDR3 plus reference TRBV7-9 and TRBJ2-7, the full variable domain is DTGVSQNPRHKITKRGQNVTFRCDPISEHNRLYWYRQTLGQGPEFLTYFQNEAQLEKSRLLSDRFSAERPKGSFSTLEIQRTEQGDSAMYLCASSPWEDYEQYFGPGTRLTVT.